The clone carrying this T cell receptor beta chain was seen many times. No antigen is known for it. The sample originates from a study of regulatory T cells in long-lasting Graves disease. Overall study findings and caveats: Not thyroid tissue but only peripheral blood was studied.

The germline V gene encodes CDR1 SNHLY and CDR2 FYNNEI. The CDR3 length is 15 residues. Trimming removed 8 bases at V and 2 bases at J, with 19 bases between. The authors built TCR beta libraries using iRepertoire HTBI primers and Arm-PCR of CDR3 regions. Each CDR3 protein is one row after TCRdb ran MiXCR on the multiplex PCR reads. The table lists around 420,000 distinct CDR3 sequences, 15% of them singletons. Time point reported: newly diagnosed GD, antithyroid drugs for less than 3 months. PBMCs provided the RNA from which the TCR library was made. A further study also used this sample, focusing on T cells in Graves' hyperthyroidism and ophthalmopathy. Turning to that study: Patients showing uncontrolled infection, other autoimmune disease, pregnancy or lactation were ineligible. TCR CDR3 regions were first amplified by RT-PCR with HTBI primers.

The clonotype comes from a woman between 40 and 50 years old with Graves disease. The V gene is TRBV2, the J gene TRBJ2-7; D possibly corresponds to TRBD2 (5 bases). Sequencing was performed on peripheral blood mononuclear cells (PBMCs), taken at new diagnosis, from a patient treated with antithyroid drugs. The DNA of the CDR3 is TGTGCCAGCGGGCCTAGCCCGACGAACCCCTACGAGCAGTACTTC. Translation: CASGPSPTNPYEQYF.